The present TCR beta chain was sequenced within a study of post-analysis software for immune sequencing data. Study-wide findings and caveats: Patients had higher frequencies than controls of four to six TRBV segments, including TRBV5-6, TRBV5-1 and TRBV20-1. Diversity measured as normalized Chao1 was significantly lower in multiple sclerosis patients than in controls.

Note on this clonotype: Its cognate antigen is unknown.

In germline, CDR1 is LNHNV, CDR2 YYDKDF (reference sequence). V lost 1 base and J 1 base, leaving 9 bases between the germline ends. This CDR3 spans 15 amino acids. Unique molecular identifiers were present in the TCR beta cDNA libraries. TCRdb re-called the PCR reads with MiXCR, one entry per CDR3 protein. The table includes fewer than 850,000 distinct CDR3 sequences, just under 30% detected once. This receptor was obtained from a girl between 5 and 17 years old with multiple sclerosis. Specimen: blood. The J gene is TRBJ2-3, the V gene TRBV15; tentatively, D is TRBD1 (5 bases). CDR3 loop: CATSRGEGGTDTQYF. In DNA form, the CDR3 reads TGTGCCACCAGCAGAGGCGAAGGGGGCACAGATACGCAGTATTTT.